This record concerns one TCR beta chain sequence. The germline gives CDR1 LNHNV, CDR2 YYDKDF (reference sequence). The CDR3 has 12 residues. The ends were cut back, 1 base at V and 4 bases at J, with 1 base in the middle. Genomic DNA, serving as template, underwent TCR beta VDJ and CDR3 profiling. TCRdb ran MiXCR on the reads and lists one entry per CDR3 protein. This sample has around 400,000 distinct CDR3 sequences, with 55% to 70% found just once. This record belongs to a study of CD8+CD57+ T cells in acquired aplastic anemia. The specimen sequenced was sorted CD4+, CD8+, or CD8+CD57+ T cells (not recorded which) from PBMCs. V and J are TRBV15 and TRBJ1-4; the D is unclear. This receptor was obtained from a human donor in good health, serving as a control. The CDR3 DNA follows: TGTGCCACCAGCAGAGGTAATGAAAAACTGTTTTTT. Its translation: CATSRGNEKLFF.